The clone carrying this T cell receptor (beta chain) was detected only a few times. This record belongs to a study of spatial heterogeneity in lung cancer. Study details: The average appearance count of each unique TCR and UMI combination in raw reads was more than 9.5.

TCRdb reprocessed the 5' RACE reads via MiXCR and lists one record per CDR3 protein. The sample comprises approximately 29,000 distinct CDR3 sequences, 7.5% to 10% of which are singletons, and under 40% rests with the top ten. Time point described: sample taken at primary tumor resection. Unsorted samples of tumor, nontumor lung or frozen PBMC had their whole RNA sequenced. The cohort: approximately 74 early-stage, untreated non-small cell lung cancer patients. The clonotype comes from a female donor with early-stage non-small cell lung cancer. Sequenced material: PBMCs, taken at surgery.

The CDR3: CASSAYNQPQHF. In DNA, the CDR3 is TGTGCCAGTAGTGCGTACAATCAGCCCCAGCATTTT. V and J are TRBV19 and TRBJ1-5; D is unclear. CDR3 length: 12 residues. The V and J ends lost 5 bases and 3 bases respectively, with 5 bases between them. CDR1 and CDR2 from the germline V gene are LNHDA and SQIVND (reference sequence).